The entry below gives a single T cell receptor beta chain sequence along with its context. This CDR3 is built from 14 residues. CDR1 is SGHRS and CDR2 is YFSETQ in the germline V gene. Trimming cost V 4 bases and J 5 bases, with 13 bases left between them. These data are taken from a study of blood T cell repertoires in COVID-19. About the research overall: Sources were T cells, B-cell-depleted T cells, or PBMCs; the material itself was cDNA or gDNA.

Repertoires were generated with immunoSEQ multiplex PCR, while TCRdb's copy carries only in-frame clones and drops some. Seen here are roughly 52,000 clones, around 83% observed once, and the top ten hold roughly 5.9%. The chain is built from TRBV5-1 and TRBJ2-1, with D possibly TRBD2 on 5 matching bases. Sequencing used peripheral blood. This clonotype originated in a human donor in a cohort sampled during active or convalescent COVID-19. Written as DNA, the CDR3 is TGCGCCAGCAGCGCCGGGGTTAGAGACAATGAGCAGTTCTTC. Protein product: CASSAGVRDNEQFF.